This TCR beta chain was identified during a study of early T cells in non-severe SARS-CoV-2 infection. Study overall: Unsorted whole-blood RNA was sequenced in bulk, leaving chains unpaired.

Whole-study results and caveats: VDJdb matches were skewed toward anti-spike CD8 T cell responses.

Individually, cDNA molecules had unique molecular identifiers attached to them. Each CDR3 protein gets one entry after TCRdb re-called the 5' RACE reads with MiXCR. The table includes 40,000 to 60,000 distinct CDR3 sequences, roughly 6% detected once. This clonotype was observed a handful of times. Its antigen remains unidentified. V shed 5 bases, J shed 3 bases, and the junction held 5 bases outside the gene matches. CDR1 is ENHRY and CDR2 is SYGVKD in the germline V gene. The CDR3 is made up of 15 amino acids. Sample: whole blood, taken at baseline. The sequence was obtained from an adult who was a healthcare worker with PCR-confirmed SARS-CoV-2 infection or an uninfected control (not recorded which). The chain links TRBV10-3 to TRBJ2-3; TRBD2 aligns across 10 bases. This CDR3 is CAISPSGGHTDTQYF. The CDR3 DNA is TGTGCCATCAGTCCTAGCGGGGGCCATACAGATACGCAGTATTTT.